This is a list of T cell receptor beta chains from one sample in a study of identifying expanded T cells in peripheral blood. The repertoire was sequenced with immunoSEQ multiplex PCR; TCRdb's copy has only in-frame clones and lacks some. Of approximately 140,000 clones listed, 75% to 90% were seen once; the top ten hold approximately 8%. Sequenced input: blood. These TCRs come from a person aged 18 to 70 in good health. CDR3s include the opening cysteine and the closing phenylalanine or tryptophan. Each record gives: clone size, D gene, V gene, J gene, CDR3 protein, CDR3 DNA. D genes are given only for firm matches. The size entry is marked missing in some rows and otherwise reads once, few, many or a size class.

clone_size: few
d_call: .
v_call: TRBV25-1
j_call: TRBJ1-6
cdr3_aa: CASSELGVGDHSPLHF
cdr3_nt: TGTGCCAGCAGTGAATTGGGGGTAGGGGATCACTCACCCCTCCACTTT

clone_size: few
d_call: .
v_call: TRBV10-2
j_call: TRBJ1-5
cdr3_aa: CASSENSLSNQPQHF
cdr3_nt: TGCGCCAGCAGTGAGAACAGCCTTAGCAATCAGCCCCAGCATTTT

clone_size: .
d_call: .
v_call: TRBV28
j_call: TRBJ2-6
cdr3_aa: CASSPGTPFFSGANVLTF
cdr3_nt: TGTGCCAGCAGCCCCGGGACACCTTTTTTTTCTGGGGCCAACGTCCTGACTTTC

clone_size: .
d_call: .
v_call: TRBV10-1
j_call: TRBJ2-2
cdr3_aa: CASSEDANTGELFF
cdr3_nt: TGCGCCAGCAGTGAAGACGCGAACACCGGGGAGCTGTTTTTT

clone_size: .
d_call: TRBD2
v_call: TRBV4-2
j_call: TRBJ2-7
cdr3_aa: CASSRGTSGTYEQYF
cdr3_nt: TGTGCCAGCAGCCGCGGGACTAGCGGAACCTACGAGCAGTACTTC

clone_size: .
d_call: .
v_call: TRBV10-3
j_call: TRBJ2-1
cdr3_aa: CAISSFNEQFF
cdr3_nt: TGTGCCATCAGTAGCTTCAATGAGCAGTTCTTC

clone_size: few
d_call: .
v_call: TRBV4-3
j_call: TRBJ2-3
cdr3_aa: CASSGGAPWADTQYF
cdr3_nt: TGCGCCAGCAGTGGGGGGGCCCCTTGGGCAGATACGCAGTATTTT

clone_size: .
d_call: TRBD1
v_call: TRBV29-1
j_call: TRBJ2-7
cdr3_aa: CSDYPGQGYYEQYF
cdr3_nt: TGCAGCGACTATCCGGGACAGGGATATTACGAGCAGTACTTC

clone_size: .
d_call: .
v_call: TRBV28
j_call: TRBJ2-2
cdr3_aa: CASSLQNTGELFF
cdr3_nt: TGTGCCAGCAGTTTACAGAACACCGGGGAGCTGTTTTTT

clone_size: .
d_call: .
v_call: TRBV2
j_call: TRBJ2-2
cdr3_aa: CASGRAANTGELFF
cdr3_nt: TGTGCCAGCGGCCGGGCCGCGAACACCGGGGAGCTGTTTTTT

clone_size: .
d_call: .
v_call: TRBV5-1
j_call: TRBJ2-1
cdr3_aa: CASYETAIYNEQFF
cdr3_nt: TGCGCCAGCTATGAGACAGCAATCTACAATGAGCAGTTCTTC

clone_size: once
d_call: TRBD1
v_call: TRBV19
j_call: TRBJ2-4
cdr3_aa: CASSIERGLNIQYF
cdr3_nt: TGTGCCAGTAGTATAGAGAGGGGGCTGAACATTCAGTACTTC

clone_size: .
d_call: .
v_call: TRBV4-3
j_call: TRBJ1-1
cdr3_aa: CASSQDWSTEAFF
cdr3_nt: TGCGCCAGCAGCCAAGATTGGAGCACTGAAGCTTTCTTT

clone_size: few
d_call: .
v_call: TRBV5-1
j_call: TRBJ1-4
cdr3_aa: CASSLSATNEKLFF
cdr3_nt: TGCGCCAGCAGCTTGTCCGCAACTAATGAAAAACTGTTTTTT

clone_size: .
d_call: .
v_call: TRBV28
j_call: TRBJ2-3
cdr3_aa: CASSSAISTDTQYF
cdr3_nt: TGTGCCAGCAGTTCGGCTATTAGCACAGATACGCAGTATTTT

clone_size: .
d_call: TRBD1
v_call: TRBV19
j_call: TRBJ1-1
cdr3_aa: CASVYRGEGTEAFF
cdr3_nt: TGTGCCAGCGTTTACAGGGGCGAGGGTACTGAAGCTTTCTTT

clone_size: .
d_call: .
v_call: TRBV5-1
j_call: TRBJ2-3
cdr3_aa: CASSLDNAYTQYF
cdr3_nt: TGCGCCAGCAGCTTGGATAACGCGTATACGCAGTATTTT

clone_size: .
d_call: TRBD1
v_call: TRBV5-4
j_call: TRBJ2-5
cdr3_aa: CASSIPGQGRETQYF
cdr3_nt: TGTGCCAGCAGCATCCCGGGACAGGGGCGAGAGACCCAGTACTTC

clone_size: .
d_call: .
v_call: TRBV18
j_call: TRBJ1-1
cdr3_aa: CASSPPATEAFF
cdr3_nt: TGTGCCAGCTCACCACCGGCCACTGAAGCTTTCTTT

clone_size: .
d_call: TRBD1
v_call: TRBV7-9
j_call: TRBJ1-5
cdr3_aa: CASSVQGGNQPQHF
cdr3_nt: TGTGCCAGCAGCGTACAGGGGGGCAATCAGCCCCAGCATTTT

clone_size: .
d_call: TRBD1
v_call: TRBV6-6
j_call: TRBJ1-5
cdr3_aa: CASSKTGGKGNQPQHF
cdr3_nt: TGTGCCAGCAGCAAGACAGGGGGCAAAGGCAATCAGCCCCAGCATTTT

clone_size: .
d_call: .
v_call: TRBV29-1
j_call: TRBJ1-1
cdr3_aa: CSVEEGTEAFF
cdr3_nt: TGCAGCGTTGAAGAAGGCACTGAAGCTTTCTTT

clone_size: .
d_call: TRBD1
v_call: TRBV4-1
j_call: TRBJ2-2
cdr3_aa: CASSQPERDREGTGELFF
cdr3_nt: TGCGCCAGCAGCCAGCCAGAACGGGACAGGGAAGGCACCGGGGAGCTGTTTTTT

clone_size: few
d_call: TRBD1
v_call: TRBV5-8
j_call: TRBJ2-2
cdr3_aa: CASSPFLGQTVTGELFF
cdr3_nt: TGTGCCAGCAGCCCGTTTCTGGGACAGACAGTCACCGGGGAGCTGTTTTTT

clone_size: .
d_call: .
v_call: TRBV7-3
j_call: TRBJ1-1
cdr3_aa: CASSLVVTGTEAFF
cdr3_nt: TGTGCCAGCAGCTTGGTAGTAACCGGAACTGAAGCTTTCTTT

clone_size: .
d_call: TRBD1
v_call: TRBV18
j_call: TRBJ2-7
cdr3_aa: CASSPPSQGIYEQYF
cdr3_nt: TGTGCCAGCTCACCACCGTCACAGGGGATCTACGAGCAGTACTTC

clone_size: .
d_call: .
v_call: TRBV4-3
j_call: TRBJ1-1
cdr3_aa: CASSQVRGTEAFF
cdr3_nt: TGCGCCAGCAGCCAAGTTAGGGGGACTGAAGCTTTCTTT

clone_size: .
d_call: TRBD1
v_call: TRBV2
j_call: TRBJ1-4
cdr3_aa: CASRSETGRIEKLFF
cdr3_nt: TGTGCCAGCAGGTCCGAGACAGGGAGGATTGAAAAACTGTTTTTT

clone_size: once
d_call: .
v_call: TRBV2
j_call: TRBJ1-5
cdr3_aa: CASKGLYSNQPQHF
cdr3_nt: TGTGCCAGCAAAGGACTGTATAGCAATCAGCCCCAGCATTTT

clone_size: .
d_call: .
v_call: TRBV4-2
j_call: TRBJ1-3
cdr3_aa: CASSPDKYSGNTIYF
cdr3_nt: TGTGCCAGCAGCCCGGACAAATACTCTGGAAACACCATATATTTT

clone_size: once
d_call: .
v_call: TRBV4-2
j_call: TRBJ2-5
cdr3_aa: CASSQGLGFLETQYF
cdr3_nt: TGTGCCAGCAGCCAAGGGCTCGGGTTTCTGGAGACCCAGTACTTC

clone_size: .
d_call: .
v_call: TRBV7-9
j_call: TRBJ1-2
cdr3_aa: CASTSGTTKRGYTF
cdr3_nt: TGTGCCAGCACCTCCGGGACAACGAAACGTGGCTACACCTTC

clone_size: .
d_call: .
v_call: TRBV7-7
j_call: TRBJ2-5
cdr3_aa: CASSLVIQETQYF
cdr3_nt: TGTGCCAGCAGCCTCGTCATCCAAGAGACCCAGTACTTC

clone_size: .
d_call: .
v_call: TRBV7-9
j_call: TRBJ1-5
cdr3_aa: CASSFVGQPQHF
cdr3_nt: TGTGCCAGCAGCTTTGTTGGGCAGCCCCAGCATTTT

clone_size: .
d_call: TRBD1
v_call: TRBV7-9
j_call: TRBJ2-7
cdr3_aa: CASRSRQGAVYEQYF
cdr3_nt: TGTGCCAGCAGATCTCGACAGGGGGCGGTTTACGAGCAGTACTTC

clone_size: .
d_call: .
v_call: TRBV6-6
j_call: TRBJ1-4
cdr3_aa: CASSRERLNEKLFF
cdr3_nt: TGTGCCAGCAGTCGGGAGAGGTTAAATGAAAAACTGTTTTTT

clone_size: .
d_call: .
v_call: TRBV5-8
j_call: TRBJ2-7
cdr3_aa: CASSLGQIHSYEQYF
cdr3_nt: TGTGCCAGCAGCTTGGGGCAGATACACTCCTACGAGCAGTACTTC

clone_size: .
d_call: TRBD2
v_call: TRBV9
j_call: TRBJ2-3
cdr3_aa: CASNPSGSIDTQYF
cdr3_nt: TGTGCCAGCAACCCTAGCGGGAGTATTGATACGCAGTATTTT

clone_size: many
d_call: .
v_call: TRBV7-2
j_call: TRBJ2-7
cdr3_aa: CASSYLYEQYF
cdr3_nt: TGTGCCAGCAGCTACCTCTACGAGCAGTACTTC

clone_size: .
d_call: TRBD1
v_call: TRBV19
j_call: TRBJ2-7
cdr3_aa: CASSLDRGSSYEQYF
cdr3_nt: TGTGCCAGTAGCCTGGACAGGGGGAGCTCCTACGAGCAGTACTTC